The clone carrying this T cell receptor beta chain was seen only a few times. The antigen is not known. This record comes from a study of vaccination and CD4 T cells after COVID-19. Study-level background: Every participant had a vaccine, which was either BNT162b2 or mRNA-1273, given in two doses. The study drew post-COVID samples a median around 100 days after diagnosis (range 35 to 161). From HCoV-229E, HCoV-OC43, HCoV-NL63 and SARS-CoV-2, overlapping spike peptides were used to stimulate the cells.

Oncomine TCR Beta short-read sequencing was applied to DNA from cultured CD4+ T cells. TCRdb analysed the PCR reads with MiXCR anew, one entry per CDR3 protein. The table records 10,000 to 15,000 distinct CDR3 sequences, around 58% of them present only once. V was shortened by 5 bases and J by 3 bases, with 11 bases between the two germline ends. The germline V gene encodes CDR1 WNHNN and CDR2 SYGVQD (reference sequence). This CDR3 comprises 14 residues. As for treatment: roughly ten-day PBMC culture with coronavirus spike peptide pools or control peptides (ViraFEST assay). Study results and limitations: Spike mono-reactivity was found in 304 of 307 vaccine-specific clones from convalescent patients.

This receptor was obtained from a human donor who had recovered from COVID-19. Sequencing input: CD4+ T cells from blood, cultured in vitro. V and J are TRBV10-1 and TRBJ1-5; D uncertain. The CDR3 DNA is TGCGCCAGCAGTACGGACGGATACAATCAGCCCCAGCATTTT. Protein: CASSTDGYNQPQHF.